This T cell receptor (beta chain) originates from a study of T cell repertoires in cytomegalovirus infection. On the study more broadly: Public TCR beta signature analysis indicated the presence of both CMV infection and matching HLA type.

The sample holds a few counts of this clonotype. Its cognate antigen is unknown. Via MiXCR, TCRdb re-called the reads, giving one row per CDR3 protein. The data show under 200,000 distinct CDR3 sequences, 28% seen once. CDR1 and CDR2 from the germline V gene are SNHLY and FYNNEI. Trimming took off 5 bases at V and 3 bases at J, with 14 bases between the two ends. This CDR3 has 14 residues. Study-wide findings and caveats: Ex vivo responses were dominated by HLA-C-restricted CMV-specific TCR beta clonotypes. Cumulative frequency (of public TCR beta family members) identified carriers of CMV plus the relevant HLA.

The receptor's source is a human donor in good health (CMV status not recorded). Some clones in this sample may be carry-over from other donors' samples. The sample consisted of PBMCs. The rearrangement uses TRBV2 and TRBJ2-7, with D unresolved. CDR3 in amino acids: CASSPKVVIYEQYF. The DNA for the CDR3 is TGTGCCAGCAGTCCTAAGGTTGTAATCTACGAGCAGTACTTC.